This TCR beta chain was obtained from a study of Ad26.COV2.S vaccination and SARS-CoV-2 variants. Sequencing was performed with immunoSEQ multiplex PCR; in TCRdb, only in-frame clones are kept and a portion is missing. The profile shows around 450,000 clones, roughly 89% of them singletons. Remarks on this clone: Its antigen is unidentified.

Study-wide results and caveats: Participants given vaccine showed non-spike TCR breadth similar to that of placebo recipients. Overall T cell responses may have been underestimated by the analyses of TCR breadth and depth. Vaccinees displayed broader spike-specific TCR repertoires than placebo recipients.

CDR3 length: 15 residues. Per germline, CDR1 LGHNA and CDR2 YSLEER. Trimming stripped 1 base from V and 0 bases from J, with 9 bases between. Specified treatment: around 19 received Ad26.COV2.S at low or high dose, single or two shots; 5 received placebo; per-sample allocation not given. Samples analyzed were those drawn on day 63 after the first vaccine or placebo injection. An adult aged 18-55 years in Boston served as the donor. The sequence was collected from a person between 18 and 59 years old who received the Ad26.COV2.S COVID-19 vaccine or a placebo. The sequences come from peripheral blood, collected in a trial of Ad26.COV2.S vaccine versus placebo. V gene TRBV4-3 combines with J gene TRBJ1-2; perhaps TRBD1 as D (5 bases). Written as DNA, the CDR3 is TGCGCCAGCAGCCAAGGACAGCAGGCTAACTATGGCTACACCTTC. Translated: CASSQGQQANYGYTF.